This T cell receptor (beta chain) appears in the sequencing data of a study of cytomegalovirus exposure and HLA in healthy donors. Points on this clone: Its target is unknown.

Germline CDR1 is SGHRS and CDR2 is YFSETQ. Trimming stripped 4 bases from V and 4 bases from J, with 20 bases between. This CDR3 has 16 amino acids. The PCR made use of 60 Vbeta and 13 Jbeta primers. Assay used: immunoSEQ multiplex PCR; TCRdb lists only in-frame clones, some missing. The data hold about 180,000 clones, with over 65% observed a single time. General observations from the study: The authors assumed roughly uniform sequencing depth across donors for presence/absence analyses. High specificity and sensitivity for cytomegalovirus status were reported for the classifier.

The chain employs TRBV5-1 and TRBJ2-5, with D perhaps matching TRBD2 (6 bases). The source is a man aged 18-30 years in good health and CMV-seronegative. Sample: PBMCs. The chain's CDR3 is CASSPTPLGGRETQYF. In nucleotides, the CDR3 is TGCGCCAGCAGCCCAACCCCCCTGGGGGGTCGAGAGACCCAGTACTTC. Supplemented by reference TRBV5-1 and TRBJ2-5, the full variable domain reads KAGVTQTPRYLIKTRGQQVTLSCSPISGHRSVSWYQQTPGQGLQFLFEYFSETQRNKGNFPGRFSGRQFSNSRSEMNVSTLELGDSALYLCASSPTPLGGRETQYFGPGTRLLVL.